Shown below are 7 T cell receptor beta chains from a single sample sequenced in a study. Each CDR3 protein gets one entry after TCRdb re-called the 5' RACE reads with MiXCR. The sample yields about 40,000 distinct CDR3 sequences, under 20% seen once. The sequencing input was naive CD4+ T cells sorted from a lymph node. The subset was: naive CD4+ T cells, CD4+CD45RA+CD25-. The receptors stem from a female donor with breast cancer.

Only a few counts were recorded for this clonotype. This chain links TRBV30 with TRBJ1-1, with D hard to call. Germline lookup yields CDR1 GTSNPN and CDR2 SVGIG (reference sequence). This CDR3 region has 10 residues. Trimming removed 3 bases from V and 5 bases from J, with 4 bases in between. The CDR3 loop is CAWRGTEAFF. CDR3 nucleotide sequence: TGTGCCTGGAGAGGGACTGAAGCTTTCTTT.

The chain combines TRBV6-5 with TRBJ1-2; maybe TRBD1 (5 bases). The CDR3 covers 14 residues. Germline CDR1 reads MNHEY; CDR2 reads SVGAGI. The germline V and J ends were trimmed by 7 bases and 3 bases, with 15 bases remaining between them. The CDR3 DNA reads TGTGCCAGCAAAGTAACCGGGGGATACTATGGCTACACCTTC. Residues: CASKVTGGYYGYTF.

The CDR3 DNA sequence: TGCGCCAGCGGCTCCGGAACTGACGGGGAGCTGTTTTTT. Translation: CASGSGTDGELFF. The chain links TRBV5-1 to TRBJ2-2; D is uncertain. The germline gives CDR1 SGHRS, CDR2 YFSETQ. V was cut by 7 bases and J by 7 bases, with 14 bases left in between. The CDR3 extends over 13 amino acids.

The rearrangement links TRBV2 to TRBJ1-1, with 8 positions matching TRBD1. CDR3 length: 14 residues. Germline V gives CDR1 SNHLY, CDR2 FYNNEI. Losses at the gene ends were 6 bases for V and 6 bases for J; bases not matched to a gene: 9. In DNA, the CDR3 is TGTGCCAGCAGGGCCCAGGGGGCGGGGGCTGAAGCTTTCTTT. As protein: CASRAQGAGAEAFF.

The genes are TRBV15 and TRBJ2-3; 12 bases match TRBD2. The ends lost 3 bases at V and 4 bases at J; junction bases unmatched: 8. The CDR3 consists of 17 residues. CDR1 is LNHNV and CDR2 is YYDKDF in the germline V gene (reference sequence). As DNA, the CDR3 is TGTGCCACCAGCAGCCCAATAAGACTAGCGGGGGCAGATACGCAGTATTTT. It encodes CATSSPIRLAGADTQYF. Supplemented by reference TRBV15 and TRBJ2-3, the full variable domain reads DAMVIQNPRYQVTQFGKPVTLSCSQTLNHNVMYWYQQKSSQAPKLLFHYYDKDFNNEADTPDNFQSRRPNTSFCFLDIRSPGLGDTAMYLCATSSPIRLAGADTQYFGPGTRLTVL.

This clonotype was detected a few times. The gene calls are TRBV7-2 and TRBJ2-3; 9 bases are shared with TRBD2. The CDR3 covers 18 residues. V gave up 3 bases and J gave up 2 bases; unmatched junction bases: 12. The germline V gene encodes CDR1 SGHTA and CDR2 FQGNSA. The CDR3 here is CASSLAPRSGGTTDTQYF. The CDR3 DNA reads TGTGCCAGCAGCTTGGCCCCCAGGAGCGGGGGGACCACAGATACGCAGTATTTT.

The chain is built from TRBV28 and TRBJ1-5, with 8 bases lining up with TRBD1. With 6 bases clipped from V and 5 bases from J, the junction kept 6 bases outside the gene matches. The length of the CDR3 is 14 residues. CDR1 MDHEN and CDR2 SYDVKM come from the germline V gene. The CDR3 sequence: CASREGQGDQPQHF. For the CDR3, the DNA is TGTGCCAGCAGGGAAGGACAGGGAGATCAGCCCCAGCATTTT.